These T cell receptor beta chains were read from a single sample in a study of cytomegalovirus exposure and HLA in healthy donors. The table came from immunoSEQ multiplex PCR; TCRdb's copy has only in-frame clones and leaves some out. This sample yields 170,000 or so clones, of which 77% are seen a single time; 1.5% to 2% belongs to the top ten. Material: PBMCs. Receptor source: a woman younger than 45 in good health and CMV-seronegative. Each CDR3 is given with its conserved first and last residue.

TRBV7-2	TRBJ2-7	CASSTTSGSYEQYF
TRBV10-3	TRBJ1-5	CAISEAGSNQPQHF
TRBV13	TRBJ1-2	CASEGDRGYGYTF
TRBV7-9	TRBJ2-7	CASSLGGLSPGPTEQYF
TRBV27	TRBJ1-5	CASSLRRNSNQPQHF
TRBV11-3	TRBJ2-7	CASSLGLSSGGAYEQYF
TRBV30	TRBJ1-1	CAWSVSVNTEAFF
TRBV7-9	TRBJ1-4	CASSLGSGGAGEKLFF
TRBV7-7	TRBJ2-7	CASSLTASGSREQYF
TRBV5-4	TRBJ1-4	CASSLEDSNSEKLFF
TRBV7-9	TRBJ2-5	CASSLGQPTKETQYF
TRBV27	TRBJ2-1	CASSPSLSPYNEQFF
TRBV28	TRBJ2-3	CASTLGGSADTQYF
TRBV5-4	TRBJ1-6	CASSGTVTNSPLHF
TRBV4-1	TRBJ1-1	CASSLNPRDRGRAPTEAFF
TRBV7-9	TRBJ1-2	CASSLDFGGDYGYTF
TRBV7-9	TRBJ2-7	CASSPRWSGSRDEQYF
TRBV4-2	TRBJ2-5	CASSQSRSGRQETQYF
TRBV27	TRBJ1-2	CASSLSPQTGFSYTF
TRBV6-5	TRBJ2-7	CASSRASGRSYEQYF
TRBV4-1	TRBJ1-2	CASSQLRRPDYGYTF
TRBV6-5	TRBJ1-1	CATAYRVGEAFF
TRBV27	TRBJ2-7	CASTPVLGGEQYF
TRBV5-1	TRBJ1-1	CASSLGTGGGTEAFF